This TCR beta chain was sequenced in a study of blood T cell repertoires in COVID-19. The V and J ends lost 3 bases and 5 bases respectively, with 13 bases between them. The CDR3 is 14 residues long. Germline V gene lookup returns CDR1 ENHRY and CDR2 SYGVKD. Profiling relied on immunoSEQ multiplex PCR, and the TCRdb table lists in-frame clones only, not all of them. Among about 170,000 clones listed, 86% were seen once. Material for sequencing was peripheral blood. The sequence derives from a man aged 65 to 85 with acute or convalescent COVID-19. The chain carries TRBV10-3 and TRBJ2-5, with a weak D call TRBD1 (5 bases). The CDR3 sequence: CAISDWASGETQYF. In DNA form, the CDR3 reads TGTGCCATCAGTGACTGGGCGTCAGGGGAGACCCAGTACTTC.